The rows below give T cell receptor beta chains drawn from one sample of a study of T cell repertoires in cytomegalovirus infection. In TCRdb, the reads were re-called with MiXCR into one record per CDR3 protein. This table holds around 490,000 distinct CDR3 sequences, about 30% found once. Sequenced: PBMCs. The receptors originated from a human donor in good health (CMV status not recorded). Some clones in this sample may be carry-over from other donors' samples. Each CDR3 is given without its conserved first and last residue.

V gene	J gene	CDR3 length	CDR3 protein
TRBV4-2	TRBJ1-1	13	ASSHPGTLNTEAF
TRBV9	TRBJ1-2	13	ASSVGAVRNYGYT
TRBV12-3/TRBV12-4	TRBJ2-5	13	ASSLNRNYQETQY
TRBV29-1	TRBJ2-1	12	SVTPRLAGNEQF
TRBV6-8	TRBJ2-7	14	ASSYSSGEYLGEQY
TRBV6-2/TRBV6-3	TRBJ2-5	12	ASRYRGGQETQY
TRBV2	TRBJ2-7	12	ASRPTVMDHEQY
TRBV7-9	TRBJ2-3	12	ASSLRVSTDTQY
TRBV19	TRBJ1-1	12	ASSIEGAWTEAF
TRBV7-8	TRBJ2-7	12	ASSPAEISYEQY
TRBV7-8	TRBJ1-1	13	ASSLVIVRNTEAF
TRBV5-5	TRBJ2-7	12	ASSSLGQGHEQY
TRBV28	TRBJ2-7	10	ASSLGTREQY
TRBV7-2	TRBJ2-5	12	ASSLSLAEGTQY
TRBV6-6	TRBJ1-4	11	ASSSFGQEKLF
TRBV6-2/TRBV6-3	TRBJ2-4	17	ASSYQRDRPTWAKNIQY
TRBV7-2	TRBJ2-5	14	ASSLRRGRGQETQY
TRBV12-3/TRBV12-4	TRBJ1-1	12	ASSSGHPNTEAF
TRBV7-9	TRBJ2-3	13	ASSPQGARTDTQY
TRBV12-3/TRBV12-4	TRBJ2-5	13	ASSNRDGVYGTQY
TRBV7-9	TRBJ1-2	15	ASSLPLGQAAYYGYT
TRBV7-2	TRBJ2-2	10	ASSLEGSRLF
TRBV6-6	TRBJ2-3	19	ASSYLIWETGIPLSTDTQY
TRBV7-2	TRBJ2-7	10	ASVVDTYEQY
TRBV7-9	TRBJ2-3	14	ASRDWDRGRPDTQY
TRBV6-6	TRBJ2-7	9	ASSDYFEQY
TRBV20-1	TRBJ2-1	17	SATPLRLEKFGSYNEQF
TRBV19	TRBJ1-1	12	ASSPIGVNTEAF
TRBV20-1	TRBJ2-1	17	SARDPHGTSGRASNEQF
TRBV7-2	TRBJ2-3	12	ASSFFERTDTQY
TRBV12-3/TRBV12-4	TRBJ2-1	14	ASRGLAGSSYNEQF
TRBV7-3	TRBJ2-3	13	ASSPQGGGADTQY
TRBV6-1	TRBJ2-3	15	ASSEVSGGGSTDTQY
TRBV6-6	TRBJ1-5	14	ASSYPGQGANQPQH
TRBV6-2/TRBV6-3	TRBJ2-1	13	ASSYSSARHYEQF
TRBV11-2	TRBJ2-1	14	ASSLVGPRSDNEQF
TRBV6-5	TRBJ2-2	12	ASSYSTGPGELF
TRBV27	TRBJ2-1	15	ASRWGLGLDGYNEQF
TRBV15	TRBJ2-2	13	ATSRLAGGTGELF
TRBV14	TRBJ2-1	15	ASSQDLASGNHNEQF
TRBV4-1	TRBJ1-2	11	ASSQELTYGYT
TRBV12-3/TRBV12-4	TRBJ1-1	14	ASRPGRGLGPAEAF
TRBV7-2	TRBJ1-2	13	ASKFQGGRNYGYT
TRBV7-2	TRBJ1-6	13	ASSLEGQGKSPLH
TRBV7-9	TRBJ1-6	12	ASSFEGDNSPLH
TRBV15	TRBJ1-3	11	ATSRVPGDTIY